The next 4 T cell receptor beta chains were all read from a single sample in a study of T cells of healthy individuals. TCRdb reprocessed the 5' RACE reads via MiXCR and lists one record per CDR3 protein. This table holds 60,000 to 70,000 distinct CDR3 sequences, around 15% found once. The receptors stem from a human donor in good health.

This clonotype was seen repeatedly, ten times or more. J is TRBJ2-5 and V is TRBV27; TRBD2 matches at 10 bases. Losses at the gene ends were 4 bases for V and 1 base for J; bases not matched to a gene: 3. The germline V gene has CDR1 MNHEY and CDR2 SMNVEV (reference sequence). This CDR3 contains 15 residues. The CDR3 DNA sequence: TGTGCCAGCAGTTCGAGCGGGGGGGTCCAAGAGACCCAGTACTTC. It yields the protein CASSSSGGVQETQYF.

This clonotype was counted at least ten times. The rearrangement uses TRBV28 and TRBJ1-5; a possible D gene is TRBD1 (5 bases). Deletions cut 1 base from V and 6 bases from J, with 13 bases between. This CDR3 contains 15 residues. CDR1 is MDHEN, CDR2 SYDVKM, per germline. DNA for the CDR3: TGTGCCAGCAGTTTATTGGCAGGGAAGAGTCAGCCCCAGCATTTT. It translates to CASSLLAGKSQPQHF.

This clonotype was seen repeatedly, ten times or more. The DNA of the CDR3 is TGTGCCAGCAGTCAGGACAGGGGGCGGACAGATACGCAGTATTTT. It specifies CASSQDRGRTDTQYF. The chain links TRBV12-3 or TRBV12-4 to TRBJ2-3; 11 bases agree with TRBD1. The CDR3 length is 15 residues. V shed 5 bases, J shed 3 bases, and the junction held 4 bases outside the gene matches.

The sample holds many counts of this clonotype. The chain has TRBV3-1 and TRBJ2-1; D is unresolved. Germline V gene data show CDR1 as LGHDT and CDR2 as YNNKEL (reference sequence). V shed 4 bases and J shed 0 bases, with 10 bases lying between them. CDR3 size: 15 residues. The CDR3 reads CASSPLGGSYNEQFF. The CDR3 nucleotides read TGTGCCAGCAGCCCCTTGGGCGGCTCCTACAATGAGCAGTTCTTC.